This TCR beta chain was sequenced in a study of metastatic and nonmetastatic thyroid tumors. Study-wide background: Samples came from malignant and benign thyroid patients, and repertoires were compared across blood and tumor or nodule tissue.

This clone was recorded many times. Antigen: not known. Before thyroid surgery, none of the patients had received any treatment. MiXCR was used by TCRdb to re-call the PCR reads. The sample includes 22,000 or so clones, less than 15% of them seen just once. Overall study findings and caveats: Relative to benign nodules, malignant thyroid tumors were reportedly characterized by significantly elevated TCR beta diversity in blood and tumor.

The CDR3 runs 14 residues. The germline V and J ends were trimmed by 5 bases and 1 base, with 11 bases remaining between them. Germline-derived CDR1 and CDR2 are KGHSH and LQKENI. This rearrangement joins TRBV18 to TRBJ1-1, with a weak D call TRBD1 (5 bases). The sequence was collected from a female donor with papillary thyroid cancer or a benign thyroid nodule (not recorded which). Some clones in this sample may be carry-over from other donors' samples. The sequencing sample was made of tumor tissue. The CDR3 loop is CASSVTDTNTEAFF. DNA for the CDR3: TGTGCCAGCTCAGTGACAGACACGAACACTGAAGCTTTCTTT.